Sequencing of this T cell receptor (beta chain) was carried out in a study of blood T cell repertoires in COVID-19. Study information: Italy, Spain and the United States were the sources of the convalescent and acute COVID-19 samples. PBMCs, B-cell-depleted T cells, or T cells were the source of the cDNA or gDNA that made up the material.

Authors' data handling: Reference gene primer amplification yielded estimated nucleated cell counts. TCRdb's table, derived via immunoSEQ multiplex PCR, lists solely in-frame clones and lacks some. The V and J calls and clone size were taken over from that table, and D and trimming were inferred from the DNA. The sample has tens of thousands of clones, 65% to 90% seen once. Trimming cost V 3 bases and J 7 bases; bases outside gene matches: 8. Germline-derived CDR1 and CDR2 are MGHDK and SYGVNS. This CDR3 region has 16 residues. The receptor comes from a man in his 70s with active or convalescent COVID-19. V is TRBV25-1 and J is TRBJ2-1; 11 bases are a match to TRBD1. Sequenced: peripheral blood. CDR3 region: CASSELSGQGVNEQFF. DNA of the CDR3: TGTGCCAGCAGTGAGCTCTCGGGACAGGGGGTGAATGAGCAGTTCTTC.